The rows below give T cell receptor beta chains drawn from one sample of a study of Graves' ophthalmopathy and Graves' hyperthyroidism. TCRdb re-derived calls from the multiplex PCR reads in MiXCR, one entry per CDR3 protein. In the table there are about 220,000 distinct CDR3 sequences, 20% to 25% of which are singletons. The specimen sequenced was peripheral blood. These receptors all stem from a woman aged 45-60 years with Graves' ophthalmopathy. The CDR3 runs from the conserved cysteine through the conserved F or W. The order of the fields is J gene, clone size, D gene, V gene, CDR3 protein, CDR3 DNA. D genes are given only for firm matches. For some rows the clone size is stated as once, few or many, or as a class when expanded; others skip it.

J gene: TRBJ1-6
clone size: many
D gene: .
V gene: TRBV6-1
CDR3 protein: CASRPDVNNSPLHF
CDR3 DNA: TGTGCCAGCAGACCCGACGTGAATAATTCACCCCTCCACTTT

J gene: TRBJ2-7
clone size: many
D gene: .
V gene: TRBV12-3/TRBV12-4
CDR3 protein: CASSSDTKGRYEQYF
CDR3 DNA: TGTGCCAGCAGTTCCGATACGAAGGGGCGCTACGAGCAGTACTTC

J gene: TRBJ1-5
clone size: many
D gene: TRBD1
V gene: TRBV19
CDR3 protein: CASNRGDNQPQHF
CDR3 DNA: TGTGCCAGTAACAGGGGAGACAATCAGCCCCAGCATTTT

J gene: TRBJ2-5
clone size: .
D gene: .
V gene: TRBV12-3/TRBV12-4
CDR3 protein: CASSFGLVGETQYF
CDR3 DNA: TGTGCCAGCAGTTTCGGGCTAGTTGGGGAGACCCAGTACTTC

J gene: TRBJ2-6
clone size: many
D gene: .
V gene: TRBV5-1
CDR3 protein: CASSGVAGANVLTF
CDR3 DNA: TGCGCCAGCAGCGGGGTCGCTGGGGCCAACGTCCTGACTTTC

J gene: TRBJ2-7
clone size: .
D gene: .
V gene: TRBV6-1
CDR3 protein: CASSLDYSYEQYF
CDR3 DNA: TGTGCCAGCAGCCTGGACTATTCCTACGAGCAGTACTTC

J gene: TRBJ2-5
clone size: many
D gene: .
V gene: TRBV30
CDR3 protein: CAWSPGVQETQYF
CDR3 DNA: TGTGCCTGGAGTCCGGGAGTCCAAGAGACCCAGTACTTC

J gene: TRBJ1-3
clone size: .
D gene: .
V gene: TRBV11-1
CDR3 protein: CASSDVTVAGNTIYF
CDR3 DNA: TGTGCCAGCAGCGACGTGACAGTCGCTGGAAACACCATATATTTT

J gene: TRBJ1-5
clone size: few
D gene: .
V gene: TRBV2
CDR3 protein: CASSDGGFDSGSNQPQHF
CDR3 DNA: TGTGCCAGCAGTGATGGGGGGTTTGATTCAGGAAGCAATCAGCCCCAGCATTTT

J gene: TRBJ1-1
clone size: many
D gene: .
V gene: TRBV28
CDR3 protein: CASSLGPTQGEAFF
CDR3 DNA: TGTGCCAGCAGTTTGGGACCGACACAGGGTGAAGCTTTCTTT